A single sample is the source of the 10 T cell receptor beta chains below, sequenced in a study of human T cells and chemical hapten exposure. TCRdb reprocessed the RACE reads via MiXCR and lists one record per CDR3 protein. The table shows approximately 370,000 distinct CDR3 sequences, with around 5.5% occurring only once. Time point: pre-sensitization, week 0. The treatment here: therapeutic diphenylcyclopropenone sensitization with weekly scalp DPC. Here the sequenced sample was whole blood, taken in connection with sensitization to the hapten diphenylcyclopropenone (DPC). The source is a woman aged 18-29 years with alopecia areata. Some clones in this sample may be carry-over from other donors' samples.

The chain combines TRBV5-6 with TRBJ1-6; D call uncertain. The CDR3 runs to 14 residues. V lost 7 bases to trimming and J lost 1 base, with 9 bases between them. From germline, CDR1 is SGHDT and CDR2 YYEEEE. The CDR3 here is CASRRRSYNSPLHF. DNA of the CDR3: TGTGCCAGCCGTCGCCGGTCCTATAATTCACCCCTCCACTTT.

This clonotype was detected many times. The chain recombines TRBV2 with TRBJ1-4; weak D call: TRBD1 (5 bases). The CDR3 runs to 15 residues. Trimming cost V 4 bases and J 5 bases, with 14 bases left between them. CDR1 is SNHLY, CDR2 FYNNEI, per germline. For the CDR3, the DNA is TGTGCCAGCAGTGTGGAAAAGGGGTGGAATGAAAAACTGTTTTTT. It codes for CASSVEKGWNEKLFF.

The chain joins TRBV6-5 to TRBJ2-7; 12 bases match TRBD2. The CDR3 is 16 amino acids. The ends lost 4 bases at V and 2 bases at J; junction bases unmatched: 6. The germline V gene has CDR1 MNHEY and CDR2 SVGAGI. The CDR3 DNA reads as TGTGCCAGCAGTTCCGCGACTAGCGGGGGAACCTACGAGCAGTACTTC. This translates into CASSSATSGGTYEQYF.

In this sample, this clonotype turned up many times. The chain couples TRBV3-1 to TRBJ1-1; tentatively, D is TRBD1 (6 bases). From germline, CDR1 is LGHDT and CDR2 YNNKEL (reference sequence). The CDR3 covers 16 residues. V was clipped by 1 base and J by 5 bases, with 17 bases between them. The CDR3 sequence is CASSQVYREIGTEAFF. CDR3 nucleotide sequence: TGTGCCAGCAGCCAAGTTTACAGGGAGATTGGAACTGAAGCTTTCTTT.

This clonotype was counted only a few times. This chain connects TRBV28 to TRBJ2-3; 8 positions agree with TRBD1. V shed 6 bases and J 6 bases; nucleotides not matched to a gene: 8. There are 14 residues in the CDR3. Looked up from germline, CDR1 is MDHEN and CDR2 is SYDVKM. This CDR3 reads CASRSPGTGDTQYF. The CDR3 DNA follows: TGTGCCAGCAGGAGCCCCGGGACAGGCGATACGCAGTATTTT.

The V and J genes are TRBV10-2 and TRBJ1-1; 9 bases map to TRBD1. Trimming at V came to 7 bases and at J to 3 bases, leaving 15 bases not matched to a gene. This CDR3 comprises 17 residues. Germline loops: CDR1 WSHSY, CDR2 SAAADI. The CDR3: CASNRDRVYSQDTEAFF. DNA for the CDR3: TGCGCCAGCAATCGGGACAGGGTGTACTCCCAGGACACTGAAGCTTTCTTT.

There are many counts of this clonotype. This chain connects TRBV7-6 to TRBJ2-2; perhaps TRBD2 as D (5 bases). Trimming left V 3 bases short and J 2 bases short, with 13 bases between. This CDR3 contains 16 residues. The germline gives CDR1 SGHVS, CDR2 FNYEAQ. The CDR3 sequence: CASSLGLAYNTGELFF. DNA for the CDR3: TGTGCCAGCAGCTTGGGTCTAGCTTATAACACCGGGGAGCTGTTTTTT. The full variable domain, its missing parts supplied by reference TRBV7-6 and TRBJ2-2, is GAGVSQSPRYKVTKRGQDVALRCDPISGHVSLYWYRQALGQGPEFLTYFNYEAQQDKSGLPNDRFSAERPEGSISTLTIQRTEQRDSAMYRCASSLGLAYNTGELFFGEGSRLTVL.

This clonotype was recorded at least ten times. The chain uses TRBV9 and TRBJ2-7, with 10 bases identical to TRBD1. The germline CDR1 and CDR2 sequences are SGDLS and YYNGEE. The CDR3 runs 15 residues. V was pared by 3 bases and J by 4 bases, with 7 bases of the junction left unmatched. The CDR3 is CASSASPGQGYEQYF. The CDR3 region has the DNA TGTGCCAGCAGCGCCTCACCGGGACAGGGGTACGAGCAGTACTTC.

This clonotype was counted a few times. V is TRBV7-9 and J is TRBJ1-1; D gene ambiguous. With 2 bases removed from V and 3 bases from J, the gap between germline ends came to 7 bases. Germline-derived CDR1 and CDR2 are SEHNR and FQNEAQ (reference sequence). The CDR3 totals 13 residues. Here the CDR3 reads CASSLPPDTEAFF. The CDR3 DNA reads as TGTGCCAGCAGCTTACCCCCGGACACTGAAGCTTTCTTT.

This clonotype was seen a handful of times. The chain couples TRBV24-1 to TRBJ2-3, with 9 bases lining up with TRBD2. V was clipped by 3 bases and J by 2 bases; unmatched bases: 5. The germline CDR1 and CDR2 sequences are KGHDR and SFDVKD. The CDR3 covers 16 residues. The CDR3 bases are TGTGCCACCAGTGATCTGACTAGCGGTAACACAGATACGCAGTATTTT. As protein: CATSDLTSGNTDTQYF.